This T cell receptor beta chain was retrieved from a study of shared clonotypes between healthy human individuals. CDR1 and CDR2 (germline): MNHNS, SASEGT. CDR3 length equals 13 residues. Trimming left V 10 bases short and J 5 bases short, with 18 bases between. Sequencing used immunoSEQ multiplex PCR; TCRdb keeps in-frame clones, though not all of them. The sample records roughly 120,000 clones, under 70% being singletons. Sample: memory CD8+ T cells sorted from blood. Subset noted: CD45RO+ cells pooled with CCR7-negative TemRA cells. J is TRBJ2-7 and V is TRBV6-1; possibly TRBD2 for D (6 bases). This TCR derives from a woman in her twenties or thirties in good health. CDR3 sequence (DNA): TGTGCCACCAGCTCGGGGGAAACGGACGAGCAGTACTTC. Amino acid sequence: CATSSGETDEQYF.